The sequence of this TCR beta chain was determined in a study of blood T cell repertoires in COVID-19. At the level of the study: Italy, Spain and the United States were the sources of the convalescent and acute COVID-19 samples. Nucleic acid was either cDNA or gDNA, and it came from T cells, B-cell-depleted T cells, or PBMCs.

Original processing notes: The authors estimated nucleated cell counts from reference gene primer amplification. TCRdb's table, derived via immunoSEQ multiplex PCR, lists solely in-frame clones and lacks some. The DNA was the basis for D and trimming; V, J and clone size are from that table. The data contain 55,000 to 70,000 clones, 70% to 90% of them singletons. The germline V and J ends were trimmed by 6 bases and 0 bases, with 12 bases remaining between them. In germline, CDR1 is LNHDA, CDR2 SQIVND (reference sequence). This CDR3 contains 15 residues. Sequences were obtained from peripheral blood. The rearrangement joins TRBV19 to TRBJ1-3; D might be TRBD1 (6 bases). The clonotype comes from a man aged 55 to 69 with acute or convalescent COVID-19. In nucleotides, the CDR3 is TGTGCCAGTAGGCCGGGACACAACTCTGGAAACACCATATATTTT. The encoded protein is CASRPGHNSGNTIYF.